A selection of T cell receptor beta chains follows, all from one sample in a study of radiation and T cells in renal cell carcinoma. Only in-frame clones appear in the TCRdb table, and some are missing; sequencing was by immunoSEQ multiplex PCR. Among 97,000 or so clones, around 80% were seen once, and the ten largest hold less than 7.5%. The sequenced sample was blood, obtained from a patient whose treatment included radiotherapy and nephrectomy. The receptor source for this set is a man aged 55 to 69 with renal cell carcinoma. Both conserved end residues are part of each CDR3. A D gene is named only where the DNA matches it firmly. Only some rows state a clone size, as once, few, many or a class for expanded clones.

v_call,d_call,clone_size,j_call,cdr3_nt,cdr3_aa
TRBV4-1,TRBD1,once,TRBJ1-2,TGCGCCAGCAGCCAAGGCGGGACAGTCCAAAACTATGGCTACACCTTC,CASSQGGTVQNYGYTF
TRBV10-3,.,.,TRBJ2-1,TGTGCCATCAGTGGAGCGATGGGGGGTCCTGGCAATGAGCAGTTCTTC,CAISGAMGGPGNEQFF
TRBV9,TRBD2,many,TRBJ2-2,TGTGCCAGCAGCAGCGGGATGCGCACCGGGGAGCTGTTTTTT,CASSSGMRTGELFF
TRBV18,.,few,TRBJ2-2,TGTGCCAGCTCACCACCCAGGGGCAACACCGGGGAGCTGTTTTTT,CASSPPRGNTGELFF
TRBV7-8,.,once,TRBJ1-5,TGTGCCAGCAGCTTAGAGGTGAATCAGCCCCAGCATTTT,CASSLEVNQPQHF
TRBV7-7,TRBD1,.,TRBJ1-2,TGTGCCAGCAGCTTAGTTGAGACAGGGGGCTACACCTTC,CASSLVETGGYTF
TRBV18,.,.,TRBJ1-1,TGTGCCAGCTCAGAACGGACAGATAACACTGAAGCTTTCTTT,CASSERTDNTEAFF
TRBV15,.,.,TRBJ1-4,TGTGCCACCAGCAGAGATCGGCAGGGTAGTGAAAAACTGTTTTTT,CATSRDRQGSEKLFF
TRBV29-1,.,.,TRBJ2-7,TGCAGCGCCTCTGTTGAGTACGAGCAGTACTTC,CSASVEYEQYF
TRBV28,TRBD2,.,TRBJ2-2,TGTGCCAGCAGTGTAGCGGGAGTGAACACCGGGGAGCTGTTTTTT,CASSVAGVNTGELFF
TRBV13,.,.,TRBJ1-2,TGTGCCAGCAGCCTAGGACGGACGGACTATGGCTACACCTTC,CASSLGRTDYGYTF
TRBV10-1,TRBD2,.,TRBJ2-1,TGCGCCAGCAGTGAGTCGCGGCTAGCGGGAGTCTCCTACAATGAGCAGTTCTTC,CASSESRLAGVSYNEQFF
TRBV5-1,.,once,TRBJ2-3,TGCGCCAGCAGCTCCCGGGCCACCTTAGATACGCAGTATTTT,CASSSRATLDTQYF
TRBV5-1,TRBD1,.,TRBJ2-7,TGCGCCAGCAGGTTCGGGACAGATGCCTACGAGCAGTACTTC,CASRFGTDAYEQYF
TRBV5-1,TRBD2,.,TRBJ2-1,TGCGCCAGCAGCTTGGGGACTAGAGGCGGGGAGGGCAATGAGCAGTTCTTC,CASSLGTRGGEGNEQFF
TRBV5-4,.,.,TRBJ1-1,TGTGCCAGCAGCTTGGGCGGGAACACTGAAGCTTTCTTT,CASSLGGNTEAFF
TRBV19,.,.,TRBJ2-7,TGTGCCAGTAGTAGGGGACGGAAATACGAGCAGTACTTC,CASSRGRKYEQYF
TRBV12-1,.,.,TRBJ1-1,TGTGCCAGCAGCTTCTTTGAGGGAAACTCTGAAGCTTTCTTT,CASSFFEGNSEAFF
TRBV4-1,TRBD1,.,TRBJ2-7,TGCGCCAGCAGGGAAAGACAGGGAGCCTACGAGCAGTACTTC,CASRERQGAYEQYF
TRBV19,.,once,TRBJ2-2,TGTGCCAGTAGTATTTCCTTCCGGGACGAACCTTTGAACACCGGGGAGCTGTTTTTT,CASSISFRDEPLNTGELFF
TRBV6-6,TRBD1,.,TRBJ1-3,TGTGCCAGCAGCCGCGACAGGGTAAACACCATATATTTT,CASSRDRVNTIYF
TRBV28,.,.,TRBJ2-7,TGTGCCAGCATTCTACAGGGATCTACCCCCCCTACCTACGAGCAGTACTTC,CASILQGSTPPTYEQYF
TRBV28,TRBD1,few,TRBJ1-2,TGTGCCAGCACTCCCTCTCCAGGGGGCGACTATGGCTACACCTTC,CASTPSPGGDYGYTF
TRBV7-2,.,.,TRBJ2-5,TGTGCCAGCAGCTCAGAACAGGGGGCGCGGGGGGATACCCAGTACTTC,CASSSEQGARGDTQYF